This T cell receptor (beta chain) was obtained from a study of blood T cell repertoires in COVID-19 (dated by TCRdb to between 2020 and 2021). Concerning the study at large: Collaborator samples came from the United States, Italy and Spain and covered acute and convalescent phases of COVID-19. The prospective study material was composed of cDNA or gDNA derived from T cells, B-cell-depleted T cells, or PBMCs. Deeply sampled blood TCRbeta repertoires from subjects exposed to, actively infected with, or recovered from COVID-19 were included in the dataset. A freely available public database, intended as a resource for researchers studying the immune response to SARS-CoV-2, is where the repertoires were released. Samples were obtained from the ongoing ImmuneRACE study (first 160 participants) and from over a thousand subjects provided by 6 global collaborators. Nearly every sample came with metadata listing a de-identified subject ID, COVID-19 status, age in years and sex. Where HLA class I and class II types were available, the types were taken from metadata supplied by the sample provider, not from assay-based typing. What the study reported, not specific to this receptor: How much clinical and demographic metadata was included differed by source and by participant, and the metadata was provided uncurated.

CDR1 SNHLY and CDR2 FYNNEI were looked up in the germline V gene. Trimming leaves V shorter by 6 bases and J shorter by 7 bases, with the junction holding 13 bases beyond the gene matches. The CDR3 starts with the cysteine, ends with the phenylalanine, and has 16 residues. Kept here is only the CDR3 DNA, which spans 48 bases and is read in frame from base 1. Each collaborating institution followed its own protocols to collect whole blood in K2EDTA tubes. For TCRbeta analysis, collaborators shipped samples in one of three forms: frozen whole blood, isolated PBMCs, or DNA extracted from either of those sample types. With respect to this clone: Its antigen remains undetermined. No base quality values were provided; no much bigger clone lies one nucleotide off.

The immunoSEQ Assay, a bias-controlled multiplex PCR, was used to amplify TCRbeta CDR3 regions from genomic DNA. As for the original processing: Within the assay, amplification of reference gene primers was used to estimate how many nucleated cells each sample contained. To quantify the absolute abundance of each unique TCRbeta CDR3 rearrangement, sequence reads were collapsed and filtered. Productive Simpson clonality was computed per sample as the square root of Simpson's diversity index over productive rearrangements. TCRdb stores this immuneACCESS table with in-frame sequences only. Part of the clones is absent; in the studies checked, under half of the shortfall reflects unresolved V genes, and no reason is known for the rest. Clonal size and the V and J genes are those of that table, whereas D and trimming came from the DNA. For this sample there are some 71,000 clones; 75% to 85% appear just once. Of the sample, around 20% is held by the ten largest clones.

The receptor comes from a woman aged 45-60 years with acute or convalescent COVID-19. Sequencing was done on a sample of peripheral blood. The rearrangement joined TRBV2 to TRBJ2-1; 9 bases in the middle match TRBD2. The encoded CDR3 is CASRASAGGMGNEQFF. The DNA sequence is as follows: TGTGCCAGCAGGGCTTCGGCGGGGGGGATGGGGAATGAGCAGTTCTTC.